This is a list of T cell receptor beta chains from one sample in a study of T cell changes during pregnancy in multiple sclerosis. Clones were sequenced by immunoSEQ multiplex PCR, and TCRdb holds only the in-frame ones, with some missing. Here the sample spans approximately 99,000 clones, roughly nine tenths being singletons. The sample consisted of peripheral blood, taken in the second trimester of pregnancy. The receptors were sampled from a female donor in good health, enrolled as a control in a pregnancy study. Each CDR3 is given with its conserved first and last residue. The D gene is left open where the match is weak. For some rows the clone size is stated as once, few or many, or as a class when expanded; others skip it.

TRBV21-1	-	TRBJ2-3	-	CASSVAPEVTDTQYF	TGTGCCAGCAGCGTAGCGCCGGAGGTCACAGATACGCAGTATTTT
TRBV6-4	-	TRBJ2-2	-	CASSAGASGELFF	TGTGCCAGCAGTGCAGGGGCCAGCGGGGAGCTGTTTTTT
TRBV7-2	TRBD1	TRBJ1-5	once	CASSPTGQSNQPQHF	TGTGCCAGCAGCCCTACGGGACAGAGCAATCAGCCCCAGCATTTT
TRBV7-9	-	TRBJ1-3	-	CASSLGRQYSGNTIYF	TGTGCCAGCAGCTTAGGTCGACAGTACTCTGGAAACACCATATATTTT
TRBV7-2	-	TRBJ2-2	-	CASSSTGSELFF	TGTGCCAGCAGCTCCACCGGGTCGGAGCTGTTTTTT
TRBV28	-	TRBJ2-7	-	CASSAHYEQYF	TGTGCCAGCAGTGCGCATTATGAGCAGTACTTC
TRBV7-9	TRBD1	TRBJ2-7	-	CASSLLRQGMNEQYF	TGTGCCAGCAGCTTGTTGAGACAGGGGATGAACGAGCAGTACTTC
TRBV5-1	TRBD1	TRBJ2-5	-	CASSTGTGGRETQYF	TGCGCCAGCAGCACCGGGACAGGGGGCAGGGAGACCCAGTACTTC
TRBV5-1	-	TRBJ2-7	-	CASSLVGEWYEQYF	TGCGCCAGCAGCTTGGTAGGGGAATGGTACGAGCAGTACTTC
TRBV5-1	-	TRBJ2-1	-	CASSFTGTDNEQFF	TGCGCCAGCAGCTTCACAGGGACCGACAATGAGCAGTTCTTC
TRBV30	-	TRBJ1-1	once	CAWGQGWVGTEAFF	TGTGCCTGGGGACAAGGCTGGGTGGGCACTGAAGCTTTCTTT
TRBV7-2	-	TRBJ2-2	-	CASSFSGGELFF	TGTGCCAGCAGCTTCTCGGGCGGGGAGCTGTTTTTT
TRBV6-5	-	TRBJ1-3	-	CASSYGRDFPGNTIYF	TGTGCCAGCAGTTACGGGAGGGACTTCCCTGGAAACACCATATATTTT
TRBV7-8	TRBD2	TRBJ2-7	-	CASSVPGRTSGPRGTYEQYF	TGTGCCAGCAGCGTCCCTGGGCGGACTAGCGGGCCTCGCGGAACCTACGAGCAGTACTTC
TRBV7-6	TRBD1	TRBJ1-1	-	CASSPTGATEAFF	TGTGCCAGCAGCCCCACAGGGGCCACTGAAGCTTTCTTT
TRBV7-2	TRBD1	TRBJ1-1	-	CASSLGATGGEAFF	TGTGCCAGCAGCTTAGGCGCGACAGGGGGTGAAGCTTTCTTT
TRBV5-1	TRBD2	TRBJ2-7	-	CASSPTTRGTSGLSYEQYF	TGCGCCAGCAGCCCCACGACACGGGGGACTAGCGGTCTATCCTACGAGCAGTACTTC
TRBV10-3	TRBD2	TRBJ2-3	-	CAISDVAGRTDTQYF	TGTGCCATCAGTGATGTAGCGGGGCGCACAGATACGCAGTATTTT
TRBV14	-	TRBJ2-2	-	CASSQKGQGHKNTGELFF	TGTGCCAGCAGCCAAAAAGGACAAGGACACAAAAACACCGGGGAGCTGTTTTTT
TRBV7-9	-	TRBJ1-4	-	CASSLDGLGNEKLFF	TGTGCCAGCAGCTTAGATGGACTGGGGAATGAAAAACTGTTTTTT
TRBV5-1	TRBD1	TRBJ1-2	-	CASSWGQPPYGYTF	TGCGCCAGCAGCTGGGGACAGCCGCCCTATGGCTACACCTTC
TRBV5-5	-	TRBJ2-7	-	CASSLEKLAAYEQYF	TGTGCCAGCAGCTTGGAAAAACTAGCAGCCTACGAGCAGTACTTC
TRBV19	TRBD1	TRBJ2-1	-	CASSTRDRGSYNEQFF	TGTGCCAGTAGTACCCGGGACAGGGGTAGCTACAATGAGCAGTTCTTC
TRBV5-6	-	TRBJ2-5	-	CASSPFPRGETQYF	TGTGCCAGCAGCCCCTTCCCGAGGGGGGAGACCCAGTACTTC
TRBV5-1	TRBD1	TRBJ1-4	-	CASSLGTGVNEKLFF	TGCGCCAGCAGCTTGGGGACAGGGGTTAATGAAAAACTGTTTTTT
TRBV7-9	TRBD1	TRBJ1-5	-	CASSKDRVGNQPQHF	TGTGCCAGCAGCAAGGACAGGGTGGGCAATCAGCCCCAGCATTTT
TRBV7-2	-	TRBJ2-7	-	CASSPTSGITYEQYF	TGTGCCAGCAGCCCCACTTCAGGGATAACCTACGAGCAGTACTTC
TRBV15	TRBD1	TRBJ1-4	-	CATSRAGTGGEKLFF	TGTGCCACCAGCAGAGCCGGGACAGGAGGTGAAAAACTGTTTTTT
TRBV7-9	-	TRBJ2-7	-	CASSSGLKHYEQYF	TGTGCCAGCAGCTCAGGGTTGAAACACTACGAGCAGTACTTC
TRBV7-2	TRBD2	TRBJ2-3	-	CASRPGGLAGAETQYF	TGTGCCAGCAGACCTGGGGGACTAGCGGGAGCAGAAACGCAGTATTTT
TRBV5-1	TRBD1	TRBJ1-3	-	CASRDRPNSGNTIYF	TGCGCCAGCCGGGACAGGCCCAACTCTGGAAACACCATATATTTT
TRBV5-1	TRBD2	TRBJ2-7	-	CASSPASGYYEQYF	TGCGCCAGCAGCCCGGCTAGCGGGTACTACGAGCAGTACTTC
TRBV14	-	TRBJ2-2	-	CASSSRTANTGELFF	TGTGCCAGCAGCTCTCGGACAGCGAACACCGGGGAGCTGTTTTTT
TRBV6-5	-	TRBJ1-2	-	CASSYTNYGYTF	TGTGCCAGCAGTTACACAAACTATGGCTACACCTTC
TRBV5-6	-	TRBJ2-7	-	CASSLVGAREGEQYF	TGTGCCAGCAGCTTGGTAGGCGCCAGGGAAGGGGAGCAGTACTTC
TRBV7-9	TRBD1	TRBJ2-1	-	CASSSGTGWGNEQFF	TGTGCCAGCAGCTCCGGGACAGGGTGGGGGAATGAGCAGTTCTTC
TRBV7-2	-	TRBJ1-5	once	CASSQAGRPKHF	TGTGCCAGCAGCCAGGCAGGGAGGCCGAAGCATTTT
TRBV28	-	TRBJ1-1	-	CASSLVTQDNTEAFF	TGTGCCAGCAGTTTAGTGACCCAGGACAATACTGAAGCTTTCTTT
TRBV28	-	TRBJ1-1	-	CASTVNTEAFF	TGTGCCAGCACCGTGAACACTGAAGCTTTCTTT
TRBV4-3	-	TRBJ2-3	-	CASSHERRDTQYF	TGCGCCAGCAGCCATGAGCGTCGGGATACGCAGTATTTT
TRBV9	TRBD1	TRBJ1-2	-	CASSVGHRGLDGYTF	TGTGCCAGCAGCGTAGGCCATAGGGGGCTGGATGGCTACACCTTC
TRBV6-1	TRBD1	TRBJ1-1	-	CASSEQNRGNTEAFF	TGTGCCAGCAGTGAACAAAACAGGGGGAACACTGAAGCTTTCTTT
TRBV19	TRBD1	TRBJ2-4	-	CASSMTGVDKNIQYF	TGTGCCAGTAGTATGACAGGGGTGGACAAAAACATTCAGTACTTC
TRBV23-1	TRBD1	TRBJ2-7	-	CASSVRDRVHEQYF	TGCGCCAGCAGTGTCCGGGACAGGGTTCACGAGCAGTACTTC